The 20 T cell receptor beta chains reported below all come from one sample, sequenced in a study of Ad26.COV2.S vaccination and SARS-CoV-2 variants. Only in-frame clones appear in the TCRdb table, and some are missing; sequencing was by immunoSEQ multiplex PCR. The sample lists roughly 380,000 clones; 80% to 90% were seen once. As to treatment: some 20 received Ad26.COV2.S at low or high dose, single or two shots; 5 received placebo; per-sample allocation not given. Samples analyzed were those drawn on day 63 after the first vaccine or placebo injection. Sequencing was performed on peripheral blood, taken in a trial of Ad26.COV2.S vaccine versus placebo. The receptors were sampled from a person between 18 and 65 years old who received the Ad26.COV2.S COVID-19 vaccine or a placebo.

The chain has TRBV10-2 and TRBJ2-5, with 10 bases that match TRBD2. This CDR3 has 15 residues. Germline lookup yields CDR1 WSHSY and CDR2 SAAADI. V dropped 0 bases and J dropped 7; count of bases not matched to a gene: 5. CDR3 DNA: TGCGCCAGCAGTGAGTCGAGGGGACTAGCGCGGACCCAGTACTTC. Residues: CASSESRGLARTQYF.

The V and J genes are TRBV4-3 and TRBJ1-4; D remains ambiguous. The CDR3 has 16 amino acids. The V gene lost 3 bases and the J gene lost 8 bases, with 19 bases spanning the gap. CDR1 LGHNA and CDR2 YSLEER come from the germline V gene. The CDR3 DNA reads TGCGCCAGCAGCCAGCCCCTCCTAGGGATAGCGGAAAAACTGTTTTTT. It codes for CASSQPLLGIAEKLFF.

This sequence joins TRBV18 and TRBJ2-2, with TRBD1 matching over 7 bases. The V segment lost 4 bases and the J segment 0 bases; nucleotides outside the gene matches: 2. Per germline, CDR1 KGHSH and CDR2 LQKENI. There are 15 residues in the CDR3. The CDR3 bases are TGTGCCAGCTCACAGGGACAGACGAACACCGGGGAGCTGTTTTTT. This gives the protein CASSQGQTNTGELFF.

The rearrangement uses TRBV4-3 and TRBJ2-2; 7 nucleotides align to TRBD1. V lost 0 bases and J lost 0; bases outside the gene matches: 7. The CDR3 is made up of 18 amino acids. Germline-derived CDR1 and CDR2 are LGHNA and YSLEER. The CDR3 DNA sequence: TGCGCCAGCAGCCAAGATCTAGGGGGCGCGGCGAACACCGGGGAGCTGTTTTTT. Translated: CASSQDLGGAANTGELFF.

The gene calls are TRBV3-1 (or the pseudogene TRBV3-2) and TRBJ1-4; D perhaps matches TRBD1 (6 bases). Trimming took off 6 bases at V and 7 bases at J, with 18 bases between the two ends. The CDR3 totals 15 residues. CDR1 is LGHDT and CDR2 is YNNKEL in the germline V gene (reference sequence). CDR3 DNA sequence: TGTGCCAGCAGTCTACAGGGATTTAACGGTGAAAAACTGTTTTTT. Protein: CASSLQGFNGEKLFF.

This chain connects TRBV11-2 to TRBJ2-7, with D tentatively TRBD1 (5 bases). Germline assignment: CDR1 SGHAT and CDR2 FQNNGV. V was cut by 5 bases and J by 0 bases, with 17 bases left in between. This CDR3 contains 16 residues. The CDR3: CASSNAPDRASYEQYF. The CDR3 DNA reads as TGTGCCAGCAGCAACGCCCCCGACAGAGCCTCCTACGAGCAGTACTTC.

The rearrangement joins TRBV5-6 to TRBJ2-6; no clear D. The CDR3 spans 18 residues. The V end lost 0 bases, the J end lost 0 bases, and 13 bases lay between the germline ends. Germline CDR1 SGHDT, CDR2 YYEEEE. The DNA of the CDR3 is TGTGCCAGCAGCTTGGCCTGGCAGTTATTCTCTGGGGCCAACGTCCTGACTTTC. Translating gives CASSLAWQLFSGANVLTF.

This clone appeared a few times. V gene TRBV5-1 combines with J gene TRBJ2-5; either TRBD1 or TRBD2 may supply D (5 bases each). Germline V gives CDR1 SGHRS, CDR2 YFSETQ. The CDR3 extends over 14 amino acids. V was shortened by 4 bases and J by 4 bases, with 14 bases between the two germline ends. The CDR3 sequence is CASSLGTPPETQYF. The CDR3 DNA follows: TGCGCCAGCAGCCTTGGGACCCCACCAGAGACCCAGTACTTC.

This CDR3 reads CASSEGRDRGSTDTQYF. CDR3 sequence (DNA): TGCGCCAGCAGCGAAGGCCGGGACAGGGGGTCCACAGATACGCAGTATTTT. J is TRBJ2-3 and V is TRBV5-1; 11 bases align to TRBD1. CDR3 length: 17 residues. CDR1 is SGHRS and CDR2 is YFSETQ in the germline V gene. V was pared by 4 bases and J by 2 bases, with 9 bases of the junction left unmatched.

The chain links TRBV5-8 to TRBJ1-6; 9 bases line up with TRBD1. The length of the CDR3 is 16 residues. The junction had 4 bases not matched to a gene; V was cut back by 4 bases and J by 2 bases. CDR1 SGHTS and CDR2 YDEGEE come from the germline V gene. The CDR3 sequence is CASSLGQGTYNSPLHF. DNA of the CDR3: TGTGCCAGCAGCCTAGGACAGGGGACCTATAATTCACCCCTCCACTTT.

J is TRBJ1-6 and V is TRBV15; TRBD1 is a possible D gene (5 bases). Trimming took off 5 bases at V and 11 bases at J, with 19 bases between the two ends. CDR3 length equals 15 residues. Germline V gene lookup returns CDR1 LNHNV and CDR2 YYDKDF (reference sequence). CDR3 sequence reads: CATSAGLGTGTPLHF. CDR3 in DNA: TGTGCCACCAGCGCTGGCCTGGGGACCGGAACACCCCTCCACTTT.

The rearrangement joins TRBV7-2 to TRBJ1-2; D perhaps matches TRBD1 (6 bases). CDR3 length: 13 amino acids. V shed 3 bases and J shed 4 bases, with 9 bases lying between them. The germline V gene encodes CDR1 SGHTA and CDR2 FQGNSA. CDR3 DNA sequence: TGTGCCAGCAGCTTCCAGGGGAGCTATGGCTACACCTTC. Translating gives CASSFQGSYGYTF.

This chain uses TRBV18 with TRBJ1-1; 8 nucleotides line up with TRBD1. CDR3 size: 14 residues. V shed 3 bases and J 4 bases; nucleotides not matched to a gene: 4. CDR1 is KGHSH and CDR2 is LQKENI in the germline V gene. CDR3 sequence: CASSPNTGGTEAFF. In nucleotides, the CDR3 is TGTGCCAGCTCACCCAATACAGGGGGCACTGAAGCTTTCTTT.

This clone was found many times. The CDR3 DNA reads as TGTGCCAGCAGCTCCGGGCAAAGGTCGGGCAATGAGCAGTTCTTC. Protein: CASSSGQRSGNEQFF. The chain employs TRBV11-2 and TRBJ2-1; D gene ambiguous. Trimming cost V 4 bases and J 6 bases, with 16 bases left between them. CDR3 size: 15 residues. From germline, CDR1 is SGHAT and CDR2 FQNNGV.

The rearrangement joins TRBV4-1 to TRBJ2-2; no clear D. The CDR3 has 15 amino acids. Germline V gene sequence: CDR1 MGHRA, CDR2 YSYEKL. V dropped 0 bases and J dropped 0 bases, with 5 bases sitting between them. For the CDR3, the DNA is TGCGCCAGCAGCCAAGAAACGGCGAACACCGGGGAGCTGTTTTTT. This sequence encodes CASSQETANTGELFF.

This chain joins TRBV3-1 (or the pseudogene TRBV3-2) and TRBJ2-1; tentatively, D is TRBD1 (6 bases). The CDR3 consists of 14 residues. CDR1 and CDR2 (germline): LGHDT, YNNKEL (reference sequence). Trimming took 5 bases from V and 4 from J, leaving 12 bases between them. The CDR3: CASSTRGQYNEQFF. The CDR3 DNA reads TGTGCCAGCAGCACCCGAGGACAGTACAATGAGCAGTTCTTC.

CDR3 residues: CASSHPRGAGYEQYF. The CDR3 DNA is TGTGCCAGCAGCCACCCAAGAGGGGCCGGGTACGAGCAGTACTTC. This chain joins TRBV14 and TRBJ2-7; D may match TRBD1 or TRBD2 (5 bases each). The CDR3 has 15 residues. Deletions cut 3 bases from V and 4 bases from J, with 16 bases between. In germline, CDR1 is SGHDN, CDR2 FVKESK.

The CDR3 here is CASSFGGRAPDTQYF. DNA of the CDR3: TGCGCCAGCAGCTTCGGAGGGAGGGCCCCCGATACGCAGTATTTT. The V and J genes are TRBV5-1 and TRBJ2-3, with TRBD2 matching over 7 bases. J lost 6 bases, V lost 2 bases, and 9 bases had no gene match. Per the germline V gene, CDR1 is SGHRS and CDR2 is YFSETQ. The CDR3 has 15 residues.

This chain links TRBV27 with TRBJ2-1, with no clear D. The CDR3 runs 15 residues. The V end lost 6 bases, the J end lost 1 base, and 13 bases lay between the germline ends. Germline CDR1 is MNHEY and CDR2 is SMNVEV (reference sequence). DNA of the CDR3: TGTGCCAGCAGCCACAATTGGCAGTCCTACAATGAGCAGTTCTTC. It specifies CASSHNWQSYNEQFF.

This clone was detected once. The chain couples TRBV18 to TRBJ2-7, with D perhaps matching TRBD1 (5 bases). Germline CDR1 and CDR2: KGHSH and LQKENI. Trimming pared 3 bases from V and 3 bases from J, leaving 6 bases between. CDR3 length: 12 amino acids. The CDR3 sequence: CASSPDSYEQYF. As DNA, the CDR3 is TGTGCCAGCTCACCCGACAGCTACGAGCAGTACTTC.